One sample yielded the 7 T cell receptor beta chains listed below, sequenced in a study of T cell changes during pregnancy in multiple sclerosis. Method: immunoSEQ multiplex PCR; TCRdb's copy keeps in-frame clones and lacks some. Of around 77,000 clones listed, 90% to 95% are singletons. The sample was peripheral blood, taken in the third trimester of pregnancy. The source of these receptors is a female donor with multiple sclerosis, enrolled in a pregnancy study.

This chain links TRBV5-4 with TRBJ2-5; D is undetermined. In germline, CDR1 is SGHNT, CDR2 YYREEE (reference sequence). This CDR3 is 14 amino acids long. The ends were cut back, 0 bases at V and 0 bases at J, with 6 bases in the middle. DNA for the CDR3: TGTGCCAGCAGCTTGGACACAAACCAAGAGACCCAGTACTTC. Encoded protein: CASSLDTNQETQYF.

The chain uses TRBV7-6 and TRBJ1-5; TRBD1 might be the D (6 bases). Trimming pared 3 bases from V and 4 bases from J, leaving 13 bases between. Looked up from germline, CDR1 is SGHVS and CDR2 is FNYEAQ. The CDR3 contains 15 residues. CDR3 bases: TGTGCCAGCAGCTTCCGGGGGGGCCTAAATCAGCCCCAGCATTTT. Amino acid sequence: CASSFRGGLNQPQHF.

The CDR3 sequence is CSVEVHGTGGSGYTF. In nucleotides, the CDR3 is TGCAGCGTTGAAGTTCATGGGACAGGGGGTAGTGGCTACACCTTC. The chain couples TRBV29-1 to TRBJ1-2; the match to TRBD1 covers 11 bases. This CDR3 is 15 amino acids long. Germline CDR1 reads SQVTM; CDR2 reads ANQGSEA. Trimming cost V 1 base and J 7 bases; bases outside gene matches: 8.

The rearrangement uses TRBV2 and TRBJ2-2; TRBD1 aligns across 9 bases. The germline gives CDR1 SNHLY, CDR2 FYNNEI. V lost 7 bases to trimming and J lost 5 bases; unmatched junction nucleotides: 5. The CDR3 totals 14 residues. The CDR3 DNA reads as TGTGCCAGCAAGGGGGACAGGGTTACCGGGGAGCTGTTTTTT. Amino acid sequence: CASKGDRVTGELFF.

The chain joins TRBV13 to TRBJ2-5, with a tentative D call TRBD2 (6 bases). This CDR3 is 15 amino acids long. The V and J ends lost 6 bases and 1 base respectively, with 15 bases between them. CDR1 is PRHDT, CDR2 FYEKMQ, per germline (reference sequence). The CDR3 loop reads CASSRMIAAQETQYF. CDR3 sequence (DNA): TGTGCCAGCAGTCGTATGATAGCGGCCCAAGAGACCCAGTACTTC.

Here the CDR3 DNA reads TGTGCCAGCAGCTTAATAGGACAGGGCTACACTGAAGCTTTCTTT. Protein: CASSLIGQGYTEAFF. This chain joins TRBV5-5 and TRBJ1-1; 8 bases line up with TRBD1. CDR1 SGHKS and CDR2 YYEKEE come from the germline V gene (reference sequence). The V gene end was trimmed by 2 bases and the J gene end by 3 bases; junction bases not matched to a gene: 6. The CDR3 is 15 residues long.

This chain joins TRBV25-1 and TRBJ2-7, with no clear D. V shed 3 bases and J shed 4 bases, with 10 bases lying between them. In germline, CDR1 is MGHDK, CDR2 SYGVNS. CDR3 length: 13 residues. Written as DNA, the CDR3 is TGTGCCAGCAGTGACGTCAACGGTTACGAGCAGTACTTC. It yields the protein CASSDVNGYEQYF.